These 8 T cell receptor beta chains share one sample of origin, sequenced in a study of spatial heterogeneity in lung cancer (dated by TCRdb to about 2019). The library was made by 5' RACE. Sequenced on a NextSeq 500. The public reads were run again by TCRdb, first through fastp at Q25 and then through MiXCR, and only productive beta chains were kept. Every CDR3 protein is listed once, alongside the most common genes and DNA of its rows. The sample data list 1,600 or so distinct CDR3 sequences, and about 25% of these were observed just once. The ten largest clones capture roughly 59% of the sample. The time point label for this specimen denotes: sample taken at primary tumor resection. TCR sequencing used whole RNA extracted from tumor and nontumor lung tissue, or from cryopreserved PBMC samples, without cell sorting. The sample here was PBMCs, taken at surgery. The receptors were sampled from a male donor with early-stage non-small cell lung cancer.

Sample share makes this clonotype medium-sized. This CDR3 is CASRLGRGGNQPQHF. CDR3 coding DNA: TGTGCCAGCAGATTGGGCAGGGGCGGCAATCAGCCCCAGCATTTT. This rearrangement joins TRBV12-3 or TRBV12-4 to TRBJ1-5, with D possibly being TRBD1 (6 bases). The CDR3 sequence is 15 residues long. Trimming cost V 6 bases and J 2 bases, with 14 bases left between them.

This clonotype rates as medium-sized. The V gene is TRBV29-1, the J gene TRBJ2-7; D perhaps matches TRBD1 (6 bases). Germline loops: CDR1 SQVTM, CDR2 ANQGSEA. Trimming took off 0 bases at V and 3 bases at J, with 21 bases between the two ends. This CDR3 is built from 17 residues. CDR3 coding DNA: TGCAGCGTTGAAGATCAAAAAAGGCAGGGGAACCGCTACGAGCAGTACGTC. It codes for CSVEDQKRQGNRYEQYV.

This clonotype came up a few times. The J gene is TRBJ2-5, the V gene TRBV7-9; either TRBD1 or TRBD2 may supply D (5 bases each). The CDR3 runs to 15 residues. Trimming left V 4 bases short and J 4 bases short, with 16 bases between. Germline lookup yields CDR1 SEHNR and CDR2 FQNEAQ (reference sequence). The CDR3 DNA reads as TGTGCCAGCAGCTGGGACCACTCACAGGTAGAGACCCAGTACTTC. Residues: CASSWDHSQVETQYF.

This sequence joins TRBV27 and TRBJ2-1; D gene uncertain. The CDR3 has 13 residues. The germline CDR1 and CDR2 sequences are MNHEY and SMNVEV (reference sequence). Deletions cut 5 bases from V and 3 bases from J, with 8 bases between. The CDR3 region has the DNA TGTGCCAGCAGTCCGAGCGACTACAATGAGCAGTTCTTC. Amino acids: CASSPSDYNEQFF.

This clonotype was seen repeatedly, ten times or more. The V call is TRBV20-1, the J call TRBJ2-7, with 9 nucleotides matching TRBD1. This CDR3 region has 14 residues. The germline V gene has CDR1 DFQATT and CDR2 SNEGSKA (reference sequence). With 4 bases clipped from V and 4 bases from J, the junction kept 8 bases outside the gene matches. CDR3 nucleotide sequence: TGCAGTGCTACCCCCCCGGGACAGGGTTACGAGCAGTACTTC. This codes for CSATPPGQGYEQYF.

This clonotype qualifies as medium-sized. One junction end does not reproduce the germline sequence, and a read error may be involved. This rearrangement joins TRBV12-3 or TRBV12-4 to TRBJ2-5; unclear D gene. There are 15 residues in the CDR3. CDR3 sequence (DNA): TGCGCCAGCAGTTTAGGTCTAAAGCTGGGGGAGACCCAGTACTTC. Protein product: CASSLGLKLGETQYF.

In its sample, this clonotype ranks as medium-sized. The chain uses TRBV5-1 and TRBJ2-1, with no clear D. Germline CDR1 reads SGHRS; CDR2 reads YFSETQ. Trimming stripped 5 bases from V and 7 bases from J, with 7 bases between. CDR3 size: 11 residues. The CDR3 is CASSTRNEQFF. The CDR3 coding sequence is TGCGCCAGCAGTACGCGGAATGAGCAGTTCTTC.

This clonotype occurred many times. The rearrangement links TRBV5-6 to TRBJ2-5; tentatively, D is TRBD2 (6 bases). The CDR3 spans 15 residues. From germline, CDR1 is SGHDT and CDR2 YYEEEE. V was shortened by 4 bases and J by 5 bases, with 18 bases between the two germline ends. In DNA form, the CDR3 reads TGTGCCAGCAGCATAACGGGACTCCTTTCGGAGACCCAGTACTTC. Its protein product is CASSITGLLSETQYF.